The present T cell receptor beta chain was sequenced within a study of molecular identifiers for immune sequencing clone quantification. Study-wide background: The replicate experiment used RNA from 20,000 or 100,000 naive CD8 cells. This RNA was split into five aliquots, and four of them were sequenced.

V lost 4 bases and J 0 bases, leaving 6 bases between the germline ends. The CDR3 covers 14 residues. Germline V gene data show CDR1 as MNHNS and CDR2 as SASEGT. This clonotype occurred a few times. Libraries of naive CD8 cells were prepared from about 19,000 to 1,100,000 sorted cells using 10%, 30% or 50% RNA. Preparation of the bulk TCR libraries relied on previously described methods and listed TCR primers. Each CDR3 protein is one row after TCRdb ran MiXCR on the PCR reads. This sample yields approximately 100,000 distinct CDR3 sequences, of which roughly 34% are seen a single time; less than 5.5% belongs to the top ten.

Sequenced sample: naive CD8+ T cells from blood, with Jurkat cell RNA spiked in. The subset was: FACS-sorted CD8+CD4-CCR7+CD45RA+ naive T cells. This TCR derives from a human donor in good health. Some libraries in this study had Jurkat cell RNA spiked in. The chain carries TRBV6-1 and TRBJ1-4; D is unresolved. The CDR3, as DNA: TGTGCCAGCAGTGTAGTTGCAACTAATGAAAAACTGTTTTTT. Its protein is CASSVVATNEKLFF.